Each of the 2 T cell receptor beta chains below was sequenced from the same sample in a study of blood T cell repertoires in COVID-19. Repertoires were generated with immunoSEQ multiplex PCR, while TCRdb's copy carries only in-frame clones and drops some. The table has 400,000 or so clones, 88% seen once; the top ten hold approximately 2.1%. Sequenced sample: PBMCs or T cells enriched from blood (not recorded which). The source of these receptors is a woman in her 40s with acute COVID-19.

This chain connects TRBV7-8 to TRBJ1-6; D is unresolved. The CDR3 contains 15 residues. From germline, CDR1 is SGHVS and CDR2 FQNEAQ. The ends were cut back, 2 bases at V and 7 bases at J, with 12 bases in the middle. CDR3 DNA: TGTGCCAGCAGCTTATTAAACAGTGGAAATTCACCCCTCCACTTT. It yields the protein CASSLLNSGNSPLHF.

The CDR3 is CARSSDILEAFF. CDR3 DNA: TGTGCCAGAAGCTCGGACATATTAGAAGCTTTCTTT. The genes are TRBV7-5 and TRBJ1-1; the table calls TRBD1, which could not be checked here. TRBV7-5 is noted as a pseudogene. There are 12 residues in the CDR3.